Shown below are 8 T cell receptor beta chains from a single sample sequenced in a study of blood T cell repertoires in COVID-19. The method was immunoSEQ multiplex PCR; TCRdb's version includes in-frame clones alone and lacks a portion of them. Of about 80,000 clones in the sample, around 80% were seen once. The material sequenced was peripheral blood. Every receptor here comes from a woman between 65 and 79 years old with acute or convalescent COVID-19.

The chain combines TRBV7-2 with TRBJ2-2; TRBD2 aligns across 12 bases. The CDR3 is made up of 17 amino acids. J lost 6 bases, V lost 4 bases, and 9 bases had no gene match. Germline CDR1 SGHTA, CDR2 FQGNSA. The CDR3 region is CASSWGLAGQWAGELFF. The CDR3 coding sequence is TGTGCCAGCAGCTGGGGACTAGCGGGCCAGTGGGCCGGGGAGCTGTTTTTT.

The genes are TRBV5-4 and TRBJ2-2, with 7 bases aligning to TRBD2. CDR1 and CDR2 from the germline V gene are SGHNT and YYREEE (reference sequence). V shed 1 base, J shed 4 bases, and the junction held 1 base outside the gene matches. The CDR3 has 14 amino acids. This CDR3 is CASSLWGGTGELFF. In DNA, the CDR3 is TGTGCCAGCAGCTTGTGGGGGGGCACCGGGGAGCTGTTTTTT.

This clone was seen once. The chain has TRBV10-1 and TRBJ1-5; D possibly corresponds to TRBD1 (6 bases). CDR3 size: 13 residues. Trimming took off 10 bases at V and 5 bases at J, with 15 bases between the two ends. The germline gives CDR1 WNHNN, CDR2 SYGVQD (reference sequence). The CDR3 spells CATSQTGDQPQHF. The CDR3 coding sequence is TGCGCCACCTCCCAGACAGGAGATCAGCCCCAGCATTTT.

This clone has only one observation. The chain recombines TRBV19 with TRBJ2-1, with 12 bases aligning to TRBD2. With V trimmed by 3 bases and J by 2 bases, 8 bases remained unmatched. This CDR3 region has 18 residues. Germline-derived CDR1 and CDR2 are LNHDA and SQIVND (reference sequence). The CDR3 loop is CASSMTLSSGRAYNEQFF. CDR3 DNA: TGTGCCAGTAGTATGACCCTTTCTAGCGGGAGGGCCTACAATGAGCAGTTCTTC.

The chain couples TRBV2 to TRBJ1-6; TRBD1 might be the D (5 bases). There are 12 residues in the CDR3. The V end was cut by 6 bases, the J end by 8 bases, with 8 bases between. From germline, CDR1 is SNHLY and CDR2 FYNNEI. CDR3 in DNA: TGTGCCAGCAGGCGGGGGGATTCACCCCTCCACTTT. Translating it yields CASRRGDSPLHF.

The V call is TRBV30, the J call TRBJ1-1; 8 nucleotides line up with TRBD1. The CDR3 is 15 amino acids. Germline-derived CDR1 and CDR2 are GTSNPN and SVGIG (reference sequence). V was clipped by 2 bases and J by 2 bases; unmatched bases: 7. In DNA form, the CDR3 reads TGTGCCTGGAGTAAGGACAGGGTAGTTAACACTGAAGCTTTCTTT. It yields the protein CAWSKDRVVNTEAFF.

CDR3 bases: TGTGCCAGCAGCGACGGGGTAGCTCTGCAAGAGACCCAGTACTTC. This codes for CASSDGVALQETQYF. The genes are TRBV3-1 (or the pseudogene TRBV3-2) and TRBJ2-5, with D maybe TRBD2 (5 bases). Germline CDR1 and CDR2: LGHDT and YNNKEL (reference sequence). The CDR3 extends over 15 amino acids. V dropped 5 bases and J dropped 2 bases, with 15 bases sitting between them.

This clone appeared a few times. The J gene is TRBJ1-2, the V gene TRBV2, with 8 nucleotides matching TRBD1. Germline assignment: CDR1 SNHLY and CDR2 FYNNEI. CDR3 length: 19 amino acids. V shed 2 bases and J 1 base; nucleotides not matched to a gene: 15. The CDR3 DNA follows: TGTGCCAGCAGTGAATCCTCTGGAAGGAGCGGACAGGGTAACTATGGCTACACCTTC. Residues: CASSESSGRSGQGNYGYTF.